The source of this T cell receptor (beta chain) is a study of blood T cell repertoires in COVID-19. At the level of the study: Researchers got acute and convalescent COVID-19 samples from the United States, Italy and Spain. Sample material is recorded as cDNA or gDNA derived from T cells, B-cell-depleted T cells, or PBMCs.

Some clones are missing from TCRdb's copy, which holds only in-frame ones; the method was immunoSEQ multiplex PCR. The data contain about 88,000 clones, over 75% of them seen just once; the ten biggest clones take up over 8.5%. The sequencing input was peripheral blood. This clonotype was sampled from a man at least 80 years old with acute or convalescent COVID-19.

The CDR3 sequence: CAWTQQGATEAFF. In DNA, the CDR3 is TGTGCCTGGACCCAACAGGGGGCCACTGAAGCTTTCTTT. This rearrangement joins TRBV30 to TRBJ1-1; 9 nucleotides line up with TRBD1. Germline V CDR1 and CDR2: GTSNPN, SVGIG (reference sequence). V shed 4 bases, J shed 4 bases, and the junction held 4 bases outside the gene matches. There are 13 residues in the CDR3. The full variable domain, its missing parts supplied by reference TRBV30 and TRBJ1-1, is SQTIHQWPATLVQPVGSPLSLECTVEGTSNPNLYWYRQAAGRGLQLLFYSVGIGQISSEVPQNLSASRPQDRQFILSSKKLLLSDSGFYLCAWTQQGATEAFFGQGTRLTVV.